This T cell receptor (beta chain) was documented in a study of shared clonotypes between healthy human individuals. On this clone itself: The target antigen is unknown.

General study findings and limits: It was only blood that was sampled, and tissue repertoires likely differ.

Germline CDR1 SGHTA, CDR2 FQGNSA. Trimming stripped 3 bases from V and 1 base from J, with 7 bases between. The CDR3 loop spans 15 amino acids. Using immunoSEQ multiplex PCR, the repertoire was profiled, and TCRdb retains in-frame clones only, with some absent. The sample has about 1.1 million clones, around 82% seen once; the top ten hold under 0.65%. The sample was memory CD4+ T cells from PBMCs. As to subset: CD45RA-negative fraction. The chain links TRBV7-2 to TRBJ2-6, with no clear D. This TCR derives from a man aged 18 to 29 in good health. Some clones in this sample may be carry-over from other donors' samples. The CDR3: CASSFQTSGANVLTF. The CDR3 DNA is TGTGCCAGCAGCTTTCAAACATCTGGGGCCAACGTCCTGACTTTC. The full variable domain, its missing parts supplied by reference TRBV7-2 and TRBJ2-6, is GAGVSQSPSNKVTEKGKDVELRCDPISGHTALYWYRQSLGQGLEFLIYFQGNSAPDKSGLPSDRFSAERTGGSVSTLTIQRTQQEDSAVYLCASSFQTSGANVLTFGAGSRLTVL.